This TCR beta chain was sequenced in a study of shared clonotypes between healthy human individuals. Study-level points and caveats: The authors sampled blood alone, and tissue repertoires likely differ.

The V end was cut by 0 bases, the J end by 2 bases, with 17 bases between. The CDR3 consists of 17 residues. CDR1 and CDR2 from the germline V gene are SGHDT and YYEEEE. DNA at 150 to 200 ng, 25,000 to 35,000 T cell genomes, went into sorted-subset replicate PCRs. Method: immunoSEQ multiplex PCR; TCRdb's copy keeps in-frame clones and lacks some. This sample has around 2.5 million clones; approximately 94% occur once, and the top ten carry 0.36%. Remarks on this clone: Its antigen remains unidentified.

The sequencing input was naive CD4+ T cells from PBMCs. Subset indicated: CD45RA+ positively selected. The chain uses TRBV5-6 and TRBJ1-2; D is possibly TRBD1 (5 bases). This TCR was sampled from a man in his late teens or twenties in good health. Some clones in this sample may be carry-over from other donors' samples. Here the CDR3 reads CASSLAIGGRSNYGYTF. In nucleotides, the CDR3 is TGTGCCAGCAGCTTGGCCATCGGGGGGAGGTCCAACTATGGCTACACCTTC.